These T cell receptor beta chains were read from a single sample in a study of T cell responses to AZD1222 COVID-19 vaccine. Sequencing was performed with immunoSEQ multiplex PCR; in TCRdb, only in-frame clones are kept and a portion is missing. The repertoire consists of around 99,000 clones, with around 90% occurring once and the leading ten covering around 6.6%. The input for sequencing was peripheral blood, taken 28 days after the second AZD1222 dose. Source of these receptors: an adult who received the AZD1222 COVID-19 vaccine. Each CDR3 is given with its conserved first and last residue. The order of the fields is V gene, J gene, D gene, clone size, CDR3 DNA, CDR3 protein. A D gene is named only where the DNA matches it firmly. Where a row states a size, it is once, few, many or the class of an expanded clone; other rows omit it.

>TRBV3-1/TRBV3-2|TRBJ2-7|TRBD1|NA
TGTGCCAGCAGCCCTGGACAGGAGCTTGAGCAGTACTTC
CASSPGQELEQYF
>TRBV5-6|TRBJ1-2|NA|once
TGTGCCAGCAGCTTGGGAGGCTATGGCTACACCTTC
CASSLGGYGYTF
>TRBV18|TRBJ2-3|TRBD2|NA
TGTGCCAGCTCACCGGGACTAGCGGGGAGGTCAGATACGCAGTATTTT
CASSPGLAGRSDTQYF
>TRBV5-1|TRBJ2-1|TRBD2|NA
TGCGCCAGCAGCCCTAGCGGGGGGCCCTACAATGAGCAGTTCTTC
CASSPSGGPYNEQFF
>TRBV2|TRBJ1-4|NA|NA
TGTGCCAGCAGTGAAAACAGGGCCACTAATGAAAAACTGTTTTTT
CASSENRATNEKLFF
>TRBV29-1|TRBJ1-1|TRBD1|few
TGCAGCGCTCGGACAGGTGAAGCTTTCTTT
CSARTGEAFF
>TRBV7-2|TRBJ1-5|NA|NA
TGTGCCAGCAGCTTAGAATCGGGGGCAAATCAGCCCCAGCATTTT
CASSLESGANQPQHF
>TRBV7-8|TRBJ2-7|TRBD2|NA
TGTGCCAGCAGCTTTGGGGGGGGATACTACGAGCAGTACTTC
CASSFGGGYYEQYF
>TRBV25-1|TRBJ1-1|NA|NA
TGTGCCAGCCTGGGGGTGAACACTGAAGCTTTCTTT
CASLGVNTEAFF
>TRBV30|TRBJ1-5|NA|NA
TGTGCCTGGAGTCCTCCGGGATATTTGACTCAGCCCCAGCATTTT
CAWSPPGYLTQPQHF
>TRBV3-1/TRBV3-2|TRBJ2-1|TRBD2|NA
TGTGCCAGCAGCCAAGATTTAGCGGGTCCCAATGAGCAGTTCTTC
CASSQDLAGPNEQFF
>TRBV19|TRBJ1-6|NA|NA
TGTGCCAGTAGTATCAAGTCAGGGGTCTCACCCCTCCACTTT
CASSIKSGVSPLHF
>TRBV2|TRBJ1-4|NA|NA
TGTGCCAGCAGTGAGAGGACAGCGAATGAAAAACTGTTTTTT
CASSERTANEKLFF
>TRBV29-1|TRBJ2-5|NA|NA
TGCAGCGGGAGGGGAGTAAGGGAGACCCAGTACTTC
CSGRGVRETQYF
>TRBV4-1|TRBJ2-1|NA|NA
TGCGCCAGCAGCCAAGAATCGGTTCCCCCCGGTGAGCAGTTCTTC
CASSQESVPPGEQFF
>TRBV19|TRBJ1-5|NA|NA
TGTGCCAGTAGTATTGCAGGCGCCGGCAATCAGCCCCAGCATTTT
CASSIAGAGNQPQHF
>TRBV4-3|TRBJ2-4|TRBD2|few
TGCGCCAGCAGCCAATCTCTAGCGGGGGAAGCCAAAAACATTCAGTACTTC
CASSQSLAGEAKNIQYF
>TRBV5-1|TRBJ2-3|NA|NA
TGCGCCAGCAGCGCAGGGACGACCACTAGCACAGATACGCAGTATTTT
CASSAGTTTSTDTQYF